Included here is one TCR beta chain sequence, with context. The CDR3 extends over 14 amino acids. Trimming pared 4 bases from V and 1 base from J, leaving 10 bases between. Germline loops: CDR1 SGHNT, CDR2 YYREEE (reference sequence). The sample is drawn from a study of shared clonotypes between healthy human individuals. Methods used by the authors: From ImmunoSEQ came sequences covering only the junction and carrying no quality scores, so filtering differed. TCRdb's copy holds only in-frame clones and misses some; the assay was immunoSEQ multiplex PCR. V, J and clone size are taken as reported in that table, and D and trimming were inferred from the DNA itself. Of 550,000 to 700,000 clones in the sample, 73% were seen once. Recent acute infections and vaccinations were absent in the healthy HIV-negative adult donors. Both subsets, CD45RA+ naive and CD45RA-negative memory, were split from the CD4+ cells.

The source is a woman aged 25-40 years in good health. V gene TRBV5-4 combines with J gene TRBJ2-3; D remains unclear. Sequenced material: memory CD4+ T cells sorted from blood. Documented subset: CD45RA-negative fraction. The CDR3 nucleotides read TGTGCCAGCAGCCCGGACCTAGGCACAGATACGCAGTATTTT. It yields the protein CASSPDLGTDTQYF.